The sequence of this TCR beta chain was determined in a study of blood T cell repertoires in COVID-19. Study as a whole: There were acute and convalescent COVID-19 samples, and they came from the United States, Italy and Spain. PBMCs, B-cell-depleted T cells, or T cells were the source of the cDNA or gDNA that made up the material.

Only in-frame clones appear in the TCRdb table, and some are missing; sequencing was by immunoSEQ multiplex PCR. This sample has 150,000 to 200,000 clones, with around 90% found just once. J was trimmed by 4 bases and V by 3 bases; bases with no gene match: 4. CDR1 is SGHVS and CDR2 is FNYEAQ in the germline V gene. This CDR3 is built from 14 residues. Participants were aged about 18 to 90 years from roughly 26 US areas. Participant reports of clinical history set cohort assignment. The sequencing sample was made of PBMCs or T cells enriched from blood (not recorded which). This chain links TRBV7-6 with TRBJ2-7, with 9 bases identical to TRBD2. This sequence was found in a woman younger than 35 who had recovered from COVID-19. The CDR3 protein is CASSLGLAGYEQYF. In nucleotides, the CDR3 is TGTGCCAGCAGCTTGGGACTAGCAGGTTACGAGCAGTACTTC.